The 22 T cell receptor beta chains reported below all come from one sample, sequenced in a study of T cell responses to AZD1222 COVID-19 vaccine. The method was immunoSEQ multiplex PCR; TCRdb's version includes in-frame clones alone and lacks a portion of them. The data show roughly 80,000 clones, around 90% seen once. Material: peripheral blood, obtained 28 days after the second AZD1222 dose. The receptors come from an adult who received the AZD1222 COVID-19 vaccine.

The CDR3 region has the DNA TGTGCCAGCAGCCTTTTTAGCCGACTAGCCCCAAACCGCAATGAGCAGTTCTTC. Its protein product is CASSLFSRLAPNRNEQFF. The V gene is TRBV7-2, the J gene TRBJ2-1; TRBD2 matches 7 bases. V dropped 5 bases and J dropped 6; count of bases not matched to a gene: 19. The CDR3 sequence is 18 residues long. The germline V gene encodes CDR1 SGHTA and CDR2 FQGNSA. The entire variable domain, with the rest obtained from reference TRBV7-2 and TRBJ2-1, is as follows: GAGVSQSPSNKVTEKGKDVELRCDPISGHTALYWYRQSLGQGLEFLIYFQGNSAPDKSGLPSDRFSAERTGGSVSTLTIQRTQQEDSAVYLCASSLFSRLAPNRNEQFFGPGTRLTVL.

The CDR3 coding sequence is TGCGCCAGCAGCTTACTAAGCCCCGGGACAGGGGGCTCTGGCTACACCTTC. It is translated as CASSLLSPGTGGSGYTF. The rearrangement links TRBV5-1 to TRBJ1-2; 12 positions match TRBD1. Per the germline V gene, CDR1 is SGHRS and CDR2 is YFSETQ. J gave up 7 bases and V 2 bases, and 12 bases lay outside the gene matches. The CDR3 totals 17 residues.

The V gene is TRBV18, the J gene TRBJ1-1; D call uncertain. V lost 4 bases and J 5 bases, leaving 8 bases between the germline ends. The CDR3 runs 12 residues. Germline V CDR1 and CDR2: KGHSH, LQKENI. The DNA for the CDR3 is TGTGCCAGCTCACTCAGCCGAACTGAAGCTTTCTTT. It codes for CASSLSRTEAFF.

The chain links TRBV29-1 to TRBJ1-5; 11 nucleotides agree with TRBD1. The trim removed 6 bases at V and 7 bases at J, leaving 8 bases unmatched. The length of the CDR3 is 14 residues. Germline assignment: CDR1 SQVTM and CDR2 ANQGSEA. The CDR3 reads CSVPGTGGRQPQHF. The CDR3 DNA sequence: TGCAGCGTCCCCGGGACAGGGGGAAGGCAGCCCCAGCATTTT.

A single count supports this clone. The V call is TRBV30, the J call TRBJ2-7, with D perhaps assigned TRBD1 or TRBD2 (5 bases each). The germline V and J ends were trimmed by 2 bases and 2 bases, with 13 bases remaining between them. CDR1 is GTSNPN, CDR2 SVGIG, per germline (reference sequence). This CDR3 is built from 14 residues. CDR3 DNA: TGTGCCTGGAGTCGATCGAGGGGTGCCTACGAGCAGTACTTC. It encodes CAWSRSRGAYEQYF.

J is TRBJ1-2 and V is TRBV4-1, with 7 bases that match TRBD1. This CDR3 has 16 residues. The germline gives CDR1 MGHRA, CDR2 YSYEKL. V was clipped by 1 base and J by 3 bases; unmatched bases: 8. CDR3 coding DNA: TGCGCCAGCAGCCAAGCCAGCCAGGGGGGGGACTATGGCTACACCTTC. Translation: CASSQASQGGDYGYTF.

This rearrangement joins TRBV27 to TRBJ1-2; weak D call: TRBD1 (6 bases). The V gene lost 2 bases and the J gene lost 4 bases, with 14 bases spanning the gap. Germline values: CDR1 MNHEY, CDR2 SMNVEV (reference sequence). The CDR3 length is 15 residues. The CDR3 reads CASSLHFTGSYGYTF. Here the CDR3 DNA reads TGTGCCAGCAGTTTACACTTCACAGGGTCCTATGGCTACACCTTC.

V usage is TRBV28 and J usage is TRBJ2-5, with no clear D. Deletions cut 8 bases from V and 3 bases from J, with 10 bases between. Germline CDR1 and CDR2: MDHEN and SYDVKM. The CDR3 loop spans 12 amino acids. The CDR3 DNA reads TGTGCCAGCCGACGGCTAGAAGAGACCCAGTACTTC. Amino acid sequence: CASRRLEETQYF.

In this sample, this clone turned up once. The CDR3 protein is CASSSLRSGEKLFF. The DNA for the CDR3 is TGTGCCAGCAGTTCACTACGTTCCGGGGAAAAACTGTTTTTT. The gene calls are TRBV27 and TRBJ1-4; D is unclear. This CDR3 has 14 amino acids. CDR1 is MNHEY, CDR2 SMNVEV, per germline (reference sequence). V lost 4 bases, J lost 8 bases, and 14 bases lay in between. The full variable domain, completed using reference TRBV27 and TRBJ1-4, is EAQVTQNPRYLITVTGKKLTVTCSQNMNHEYMSWYRQDPGLGLRQIYYSMNVEVTDKGDVPEGYKVSRKEKRNFPLILESPSPNQTSLYFCASSSLRSGEKLFFGSGTQLSVL.

This rearrangement joins TRBV5-1 to TRBJ1-2, with 9 positions matching TRBD1. Germline V gives CDR1 SGHRS, CDR2 YFSETQ. The CDR3 sequence is 15 residues long. V lost 4 bases to trimming and J lost 1 base; unmatched junction nucleotides: 5. In DNA, the CDR3 is TGCGCCAGCAGCCTGGGGACAGGGCATAACTATGGCTACACCTTC. This sequence encodes CASSLGTGHNYGYTF.

The rearrangement links TRBV28 to TRBJ2-7; D is undetermined. This CDR3 is 15 amino acids long. Germline V gives CDR1 MDHEN, CDR2 SYDVKM. Trimming left V 3 bases short and J 0 bases short, with 12 bases between. This chain's CDR3 is CASSLAGDGSYEQYF. As DNA, the CDR3 is TGTGCCAGCAGTTTGGCCGGAGACGGCTCCTACGAGCAGTACTTC.

V gene TRBV28 combines with J gene TRBJ2-5; no definite D call. The ends were cut back, 11 bases at V and 6 bases at J, with 7 bases in the middle. The CDR3 spans 9 residues. In germline, CDR1 is MDHEN, CDR2 SYDVKM. CDR3 loop: CAGVQTQYF. The CDR3 DNA sequence: TGTGCCGGGGTACAGACCCAGTACTTC. Variable domain in full (rest from reference TRBV28 and TRBJ2-5): DVKVTQSSRYLVKRTGEKVFLECVQDMDHENMFWYRQDPGLGLRLIYFSYDVKMKEKGDIPEGYSVSREKKERFSLILESASTNQTSMYLCAGVQTQYFGPGTRLLVL.

This chain connects TRBV13 to TRBJ1-1; D ambiguous. This CDR3 spans 14 amino acids. V shed 6 bases and J shed 4 bases, with 15 bases lying between them. Germline CDR1 is PRHDT and CDR2 is FYEKMQ (reference sequence). This CDR3 is CASSPQPTSTEAFF. The CDR3 coding sequence is TGTGCCAGCAGTCCCCAGCCCACGAGCACTGAAGCTTTCTTT.

This clone was seen just once. This chain connects TRBV29-1 to TRBJ2-7; 8 bases fit TRBD1. Per the germline V gene, CDR1 is SQVTM and CDR2 is ANQGSEA. The CDR3 contains 14 residues. The ends lost 1 base at V and 1 base at J; junction bases unmatched: 3. CDR3 nucleotide sequence: TGCAGCGTTGAAGTCGGGACAGGTTCCTACGAGCAGTACTTC. This sequence encodes CSVEVGTGSYEQYF.

This clone showed up just once. This chain uses TRBV10-3 with TRBJ2-7, with 8 positions matching TRBD2. Germline lookup yields CDR1 ENHRY and CDR2 SYGVKD. The CDR3 has 14 residues. The V gene end was trimmed by 6 bases and the J gene end by 0 bases; junction bases not matched to a gene: 4. The CDR3 region is CAISGGGSSYEQYF. CDR3 sequence (DNA): TGTGCCATCAGCGGCGGGGGGAGCTCCTACGAGCAGTACTTC.

The CDR3 DNA is TGCAGCGTTTTAGACAATGCCAGCAATCAGCCCCAGCATTTT. Its protein product is CSVLDNASNQPQHF. The rearrangement uses TRBV29-1 and TRBJ1-5; D is unclear. Trimming took off 5 bases at V and 1 base at J, with 12 bases between the two ends. In germline, CDR1 is SQVTM, CDR2 ANQGSEA. The CDR3 has 14 residues. The variable domain in full, with the rest retrieved from reference TRBV29-1 and TRBJ1-5, is SAVISQKPSRDICQRGTSLTIQCQVDSQVTMMFWYRQQPGQSLTLIATANQGSEATYESGFVIDKFPISRPNLTFSTLTVSNMSPEDSSIYLCSVLDNASNQPQHFGDGTRLSIL.

The chain carries TRBV11-1 and TRBJ2-7; 7 nucleotides agree with TRBD1. This CDR3 is built from 16 residues. V gave up 4 bases and J gave up 2 bases; unmatched junction bases: 11. Germline V lookup: CDR1 SGHAT, CDR2 FQDESV (reference sequence). DNA for the CDR3: TGTGCCAGCAGCTCTCACAGGGGAATAGATGCCTACGAGCAGTACTTC. The encoded protein is CASSSHRGIDAYEQYF.

This sequence joins TRBV25-1 and TRBJ2-7, with 8 nucleotides matching TRBD1. CDR3 length: 14 residues. Germline CDR1 reads MGHDK; CDR2 reads SYGVNS. With 3 bases clipped from V and 4 bases from J, the junction kept 5 bases outside the gene matches. Written as DNA, the CDR3 is TGTGCCAGCAGTGATCACAGGGGGGCGTACGAGCAGTACTTC. It is translated as CASSDHRGAYEQYF.

The gene calls are TRBV23-1 and TRBJ1-3; D is possibly TRBD1 (5 bases). TRBV23-1 is labeled an ORF, and its function is uncertain. This CDR3 spans 12 amino acids. The CDR3 DNA reads as TGCGACGACCAGGGATCAGGAAACACCATATATTTT. Its protein is CDDQGSGNTIYF.

The chain uses TRBV5-1 and TRBJ1-2, with D perhaps matching TRBD1 (5 bases). Germline V gene sequence: CDR1 SGHRS, CDR2 YFSETQ. The CDR3 extends over 14 amino acids. Trimming stripped 0 bases from V and 10 bases from J, with 16 bases between. The CDR3 spells CASSLVPGPGVYTF. In nucleotides, the CDR3 is TGCGCCAGCAGCTTGGTCCCAGGGCCGGGCGTCTACACCTTC.

This rearrangement joins TRBV19 to TRBJ2-7, with 8 positions matching TRBD1. The trim removed 5 bases at V and 0 bases at J, leaving 3 bases unmatched. This CDR3 is 14 amino acids long. Per the germline V gene, CDR1 is LNHDA and CDR2 is SQIVND (reference sequence). This CDR3 is CASSRTGSSYEQYF. CDR3 nucleotides: TGTGCCAGTAGTCGGACAGGGAGCTCCTACGAGCAGTACTTC.

The chain is built from TRBV5-1 and TRBJ1-1; D may be TRBD1 (5 bases). The V and J ends lost 1 base and 4 bases respectively, with 26 bases between them. Germline lookup yields CDR1 SGHRS and CDR2 YFSETQ. The CDR3 length is 19 residues. CDR3 sequence (DNA): TGCGCCAGCAGCTTGTTGCTAAGAAGGGCCTCAGGGACGAGCACTGAAGCTTTCTTT. It encodes CASSLLLRRASGTSTEAFF.